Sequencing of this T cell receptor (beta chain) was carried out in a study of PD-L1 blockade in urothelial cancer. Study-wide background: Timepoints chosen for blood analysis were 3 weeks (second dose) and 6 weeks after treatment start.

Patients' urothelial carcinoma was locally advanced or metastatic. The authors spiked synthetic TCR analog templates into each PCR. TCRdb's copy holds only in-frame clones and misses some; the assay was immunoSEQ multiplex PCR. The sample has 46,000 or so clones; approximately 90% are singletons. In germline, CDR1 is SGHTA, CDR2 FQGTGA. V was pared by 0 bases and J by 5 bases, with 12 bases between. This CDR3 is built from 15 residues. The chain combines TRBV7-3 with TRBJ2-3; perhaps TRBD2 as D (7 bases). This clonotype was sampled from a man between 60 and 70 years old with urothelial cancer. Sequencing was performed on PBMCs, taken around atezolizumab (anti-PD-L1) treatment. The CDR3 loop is CASSLTGGLKDTQYF. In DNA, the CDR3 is TGTGCCAGCAGCTTAACGGGGGGGCTGAAAGATACGCAGTATTTT. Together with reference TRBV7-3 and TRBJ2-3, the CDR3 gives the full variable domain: GAGVSQTPSNKVTEKGKYVELRCDPISGHTALYWYRQSLGQGPEFLIYFQGTGAADDSGLPNDRFFAVRPEGSVSTLKIQRTERGDSAVYLCASSLTGGLKDTQYFGPGTRLTVL.